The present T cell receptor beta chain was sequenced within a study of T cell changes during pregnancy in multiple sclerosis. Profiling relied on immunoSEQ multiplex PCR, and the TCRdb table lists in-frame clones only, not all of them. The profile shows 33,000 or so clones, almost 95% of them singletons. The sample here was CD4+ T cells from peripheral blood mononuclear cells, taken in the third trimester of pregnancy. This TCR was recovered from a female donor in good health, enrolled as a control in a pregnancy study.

The CDR3 is CASSPRQSKETQYF. In nucleotides, the CDR3 is TGTGCCAGCAGCCCGCGACAGAGTAAAGAGACCCAGTACTTC. The rearrangement joins TRBV7-2 to TRBJ2-5; D may be TRBD1 (5 bases). Germline CDR1 and CDR2: SGHTA and FQGNSA. The V end lost 5 bases, the J end lost 3 bases, and 13 bases lay between the germline ends. The length of the CDR3 is 14 residues. The full variable domain, with the rest looked up from reference TRBV7-2 and TRBJ2-5, is GAGVSQSPSNKVTEKGKDVELRCDPISGHTALYWYRQSLGQGLEFLIYFQGNSAPDKSGLPSDRFSAERTGGSVSTLTIQRTQQEDSAVYLCASSPRQSKETQYFGPGTRLLVL.